This T cell receptor (beta chain) was retrieved from a study of T cells in Graves' hyperthyroidism and ophthalmopathy. RNA transcripts yielded amplified TCR beta CDR3 regions. The HTBI primer set was used in a first-round RT-PCR of the TCR CDR3. TCRdb used MiXCR to reprocess the multiplex PCR reads, holding one entry per CDR3 protein. The sample holds fewer than 350,000 distinct CDR3 sequences; approximately 22% are singletons and the top ten take about 50%. V was pared by 0 bases and J by 0 bases, with 12 bases of the junction left unmatched. CDR3 length: 20 residues. Germline-derived CDR1 and CDR2 are SNHLY and FYNNEI.

The specimen sequenced was blood. This sequence joins TRBV2 and TRBJ2-1, with 9 bases that match TRBD2. This receptor was obtained from a woman aged 50 to 60 with Graves' hyperthyroidism. CDR3 bases: TGTGCCAGCAGTGAAGCTGCTAGCGGGACCAACCGGGGCTCCTACAATGAGCAGTTCTTC. Translating it yields CASSEAASGTNRGSYNEQFF.